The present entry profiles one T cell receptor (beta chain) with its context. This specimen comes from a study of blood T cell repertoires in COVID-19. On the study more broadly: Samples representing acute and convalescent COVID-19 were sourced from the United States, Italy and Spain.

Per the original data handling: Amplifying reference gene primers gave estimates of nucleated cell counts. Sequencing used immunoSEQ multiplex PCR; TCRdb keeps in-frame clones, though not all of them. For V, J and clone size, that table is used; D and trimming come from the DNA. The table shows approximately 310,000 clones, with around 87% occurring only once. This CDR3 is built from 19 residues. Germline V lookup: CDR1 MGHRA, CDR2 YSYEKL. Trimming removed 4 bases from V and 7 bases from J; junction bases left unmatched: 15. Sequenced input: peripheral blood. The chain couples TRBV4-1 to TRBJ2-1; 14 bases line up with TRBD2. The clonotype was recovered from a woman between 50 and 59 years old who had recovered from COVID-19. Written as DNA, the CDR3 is TGCGCCAGCAGCCCAGGACTAGCGGGAGGTACAATGAGCATGAATGAGCAGTTCTTC. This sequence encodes CASSPGLAGGTMSMNEQFF.